These T cell receptor beta chains were read from a single sample in a study of identical twins. TCRdb used MiXCR to reprocess the 5' RACE reads, holding one entry per CDR3 protein. Among 1.5 million to 2 million distinct CDR3 sequences listed, less than 35% were seen once. Sequenced sample: cord blood. The receptors derive from a newborn girl in good health. CDR3s include the opening cysteine and the closing phenylalanine or tryptophan. The D gene is left open where the match is weak. The size of a clone is reported for some rows only, either as once, few or many, or as a class for expanded clones.

D gene	clone size	V gene	J gene	CDR3 protein	CDR3 DNA
TRBD2	few	TRBV20-1	TRBJ2-3	CSARGLAGGGDTQYF	TGCAGTGCTAGAGGGCTAGCGGGAGGAGGAGATACGCAGTATTTT
.	.	TRBV4-1	TRBJ2-7	CASSQADGRRSEQYF	TGCGCCAGCAGCCAAGCCGACGGACGGCGAAGCGAGCAGTACTTC
.	few	TRBV6-6	TRBJ1-4	CASRETHEKLFF	TGTGCCAGCAGAGAGACTCATGAAAAACTGTTTTTT
TRBD1	.	TRBV7-2	TRBJ1-5	CASSSMTGSNQPQHF	TGTGCCAGCAGCTCAATGACAGGGTCCAATCAGCCCCAGCATTTT
.	many	TRBV2	TRBJ1-2	CATTGRGYGYTF	TGTGCCACTACAGGGCGAGGCTATGGCTACACCTTC
.	.	TRBV10-3	TRBJ2-2	CAIRGGPGNTGELFF	TGTGCCATCAGAGGGGGGCCAGGGAATACCGGGGAGCTGTTTTTT
.	few	TRBV5-1	TRBJ2-5	CASSPWTEETQYF	TGCGCCAGCAGCCCGTGGACAGAAGAGACCCAGTACTTC
TRBD1	few	TRBV20-1	TRBJ2-3	CSARVAQGKGTGTDTQYF	TGCAGTGCTAGAGTGGCACAGGGGAAGGGTACAGGCACAGATACGCAGTATTTT
TRBD1	.	TRBV9	TRBJ2-3	CASTRRGQGTDTQYF	TGTGCCAGCACCCGTAGGGGACAGGGAACAGATACGCAGTATTTT
.	many	TRBV21-1	TRBJ2-7	CASSARTVSPSYEQYF	TGTGCCAGCAGCGCCCGGACAGTTTCCCCGTCCTACGAGCAGTACTTC
.	few	TRBV7-2	TRBJ2-3	CASSLPRTSTDTQYF	TGTGCCAGCAGCTTACCACGGACCAGCACAGATACGCAGTATTTT
.	few	TRBV5-1	TRBJ1-4	CASSPTGTGNEKLFF	TGCGCCAGCAGCCCGACAGGTACCGGTAATGAAAAACTGTTTTTT
.	.	TRBV30	TRBJ2-3	CAWSPRLSSSVGDTQYF	TGTGCCTGGAGTCCCAGACTTAGCTCTTCGGTTGGAGATACGCAGTATTTT
TRBD1	few	TRBV3-1	TRBJ1-6	CASRLRTGRRNSPLHF	TGTGCCAGCAGACTTCGGACAGGGAGGAGAAATTCACCCCTCCACTTT
.	few	TRBV28	TRBJ1-6	CASSLLLGSPLHF	TGTGCCAGCAGTTTGTTGTTGGGTTCACCCCTCCACTTT
.	.	TRBV5-1	TRBJ2-1	CASSLDPPRYNEQFF	TGCGCCAGCAGCTTGGACCCCCCCAGATACAATGAGCAGTTCTTC
TRBD2	.	TRBV28	TRBJ2-3	CASSSPVGGTDTQYF	TGTGCCAGCAGTTCCCCCGTGGGGGGGACAGATACGCAGTATTTT
TRBD2	few	TRBV4-2	TRBJ2-3	CASSHSGLADTDTQYF	TGTGCCAGCAGCCATTCCGGGCTAGCGGACACAGATACGCAGTATTTT
TRBD2	few	TRBV5-1	TRBJ2-5	CASSPTGGYKYF	TGCGCCAGCAGCCCGACGGGGGGTTATAAGTACTTC
TRBD2	once	TRBV12-3/TRBV12-4	TRBJ2-7	CASSAGPSGSCEQYF	TGTGCCAGCAGTGCCGGACCTAGCGGAAGCTGCGAGCAGTACTTC
.	few	TRBV20-1	TRBJ2-3	CSAVGTFTDTQYF	TGCAGTGCGGTCGGCACCTTCACAGATACGCAGTATTTT
.	.	TRBV10-3	TRBJ1-1	CAISEGGATEAFF	TGTGCCATCAGTGAGGGGGGGGCCACTGAAGCTTTCTTT
.	few	TRBV6-7	TRBJ1-2	CASRDNRSGYTF	TGTGCCAGTCGCGACAATCGGTCTGGCTACACCTTC
TRBD1	few	TRBV7-2	TRBJ1-2	CASSRMRGSRGPNYGYTF	TGTGCCAGCAGCCGAATGCGGGGAAGCAGGGGGCCGAACTATGGCTACACCTTC
TRBD1	.	TRBV9	TRBJ2-7	CASSVTGTGGSEQYF	TGTGCCAGCAGCGTGACTGGGACAGGGGGGTCCGAGCAGTACTTC
.	few	TRBV20-1	TRBJ2-3	CSARLGPGADTQYF	TGCAGTGCTAGACTGGGCCCCGGGGCAGATACGCAGTATTTT
.	.	TRBV11-2	TRBJ1-1	CASSPWNDSPEAFF	TGTGCCAGCAGCCCTTGGAACGACAGCCCTGAAGCTTTCTTT
TRBD2	.	TRBV2	TRBJ2-3	CASSELAGGRTDTQYF	TGTGCCAGCAGTGAGCTAGCGGGGGGCCGCACAGATACGCAGTATTTT
.	.	TRBV7-8	TRBJ1-4	CASSLETLGMSNEKLFF	TGTGCCAGCAGCTTAGAAACCCTCGGCATGTCGAATGAAAAACTGTTTTTT
TRBD1	few	TRBV25-1	TRBJ1-6	CASSAGQRRNSPLHF	TGTGCCAGCAGTGCGGGACAGCGACGCAATTCACCCCTCCACTTT
.	.	TRBV12-5	TRBJ2-1	CASGLTDQETQFF	TGTGCTAGTGGTTTGACAGACCAAGAGACCCAGTTCTTC
.	few	TRBV7-9	TRBJ2-7	CASSSRQPYEQYF	TGTGCCAGCAGCTCGAGACAGCCCTACGAGCAGTACTTC
.	.	TRBV5-5	TRBJ2-4	CASLVDSPSSKNIQYF	TGTGCCAGCCTGGTGGACAGTCCCTCGTCAAAAAACATTCAGTACTTC
.	.	TRBV20-1	TRBJ2-5	CSARDWWAVGETQYF	TGCAGTGCTAGAGATTGGTGGGCCGTCGGGGAGACCCAGTACTTC
.	few	TRBV28	TRBJ1-4	CASSGGPSNEKLFF	TGTGCCAGCAGCGGGGGGCCCTCTAATGAAAAACTGTTTTTT
.	few	TRBV20-1	TRBJ2-3	CSARDAPTDTQYF	TGCAGTGCTAGAGATGCGCCCACAGATACGCAGTATTTT
TRBD2	few	TRBV6-2/TRBV6-3	TRBJ2-7	CASSAPGLATYEQYF	TGTGCCAGCAGCGCCCCGGGACTAGCGACTTACGAGCAGTACTTC
.	few	TRBV7-2	TRBJ2-7	CASSLYPSGYEQYF	TGTGCCAGTAGCTTATACCCCTCGGGATACGAGCAGTACTTC
TRBD2	few	TRBV2	TRBJ2-1	CASSAGTSFEQFF	TGTGCCAGCAGCGCCGGGACTAGCTTTGAGCAGTTCTTC
.	few	TRBV7-9	TRBJ1-4	CASTSRGIDEKLFF	TGTGCCAGCACCTCGAGGGGGATTGACGAAAAACTGTTTTTT
.	few	TRBV20-1	TRBJ1-2	CSAIDTRGAGGYTF	TGCAGTGCTATAGATACCCGGGGGGCCGGAGGCTACACCTTC
.	many	TRBV5-1	TRBJ2-5	CASSFPGTSQETQYF	TGCGCCAGCAGCTTTCCAGGGACATCCCAAGAGACCCAGTACTTC
.	.	TRBV15	TRBJ2-7	CATSSLVSPQYF	TGTGCCACCAGCAGTCTGGTTTCTCCGCAGTACTTC
.	few	TRBV6-1	TRBJ2-5	CASSEPLGRGDETQYF	TGTGCCAGCAGTGAACCCCTCGGCAGGGGTGACGAGACCCAGTACTTC
TRBD2	few	TRBV7-9	TRBJ2-1	CASSFSKSGSRYNEQFF	TGTGCCAGCAGCTTTTCAAAGAGCGGGAGTCGGTACAATGAGCAGTTCTTC
.	few	TRBV3-1	TRBJ2-5	CASSQDIRGGTQYF	TGTGCCAGCAGCCAAGACATAAGAGGCGGGACCCAGTACTTC
.	.	TRBV24-1	TRBJ1-4	CATSETMGQNEKLFF	TGTGCCACCAGTGAGACGATGGGACAAAATGAAAAACTGTTTTTT
.	few	TRBV20-1	TRBJ1-5	CSARRDDWKPQHF	TGCAGTGCTAGGCGGGACGATTGGAAGCCCCAGCATTTT
TRBD1	once	TRBV3-1	TRBJ2-7	CASSPGQGARRTYEQYF	TGTGCCAGCAGCCCGGGACAGGGGGCCCGGAGGACCTACGAGCAGTACTTC
TRBD2	once	TRBV19	TRBJ2-2	CASKGTTNTGELFF	TGTGCCAGTAAAGGGACTACGAACACCGGGGAGCTGTTTTTT
TRBD1	.	TRBV20-1	TRBJ1-6	CSARVLGTGIPPHF	TGCAGTGCTAGAGTTCTAGGGACAGGGATACCCCCCCACTTT
.	.	TRBV25-1	TRBJ2-2	CASSEYLDNGELFF	TGTGCCAGCAGTGAATATCTCGACAACGGGGAGCTGTTTTTT
TRBD1	few	TRBV10-3	TRBJ1-1	CAISAVGQLNTEAFF	TGTGCCATCAGTGCGGTGGGACAGCTGAACACTGAAGCTTTCTTT
.	few	TRBV4-1	TRBJ1-2	CASSPGGRLPFGYGYTF	TGCGCCAGCAGCCCAGGAGGACGGCTACCCTTCGGGTATGGCTACACCTTC
.	.	TRBV27	TRBJ1-3	CASSSGRGNTIYF	TGTGCCAGCAGTTCAGGGCGAGGAAACACCATATATTTT
.	few	TRBV27	TRBJ2-2	CASSLEGRELFF	TGTGCCAGCAGTTTGGAGGGCAGGGAGCTGTTTTTT